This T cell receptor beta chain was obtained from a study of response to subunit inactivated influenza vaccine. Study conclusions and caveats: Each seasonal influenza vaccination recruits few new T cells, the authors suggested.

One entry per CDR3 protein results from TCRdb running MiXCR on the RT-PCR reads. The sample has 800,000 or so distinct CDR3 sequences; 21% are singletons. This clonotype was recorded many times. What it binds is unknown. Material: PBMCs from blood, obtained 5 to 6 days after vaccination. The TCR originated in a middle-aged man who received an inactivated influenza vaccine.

The CDR3 here is CSGKQGANNEQFF. The CDR3 DNA reads as TGCAGCGGGAAGCAGGGGGCTAACAATGAGCAGTTCTTC. The chain joins TRBV29-1 to TRBJ2-1, with 8 bases fitting TRBD1. The length of the CDR3 is 13 residues. Looked up from germline, CDR1 is SQVTM and CDR2 is ANQGSEA. The V segment lost 7 bases and the J segment 5 bases; nucleotides outside the gene matches: 7.